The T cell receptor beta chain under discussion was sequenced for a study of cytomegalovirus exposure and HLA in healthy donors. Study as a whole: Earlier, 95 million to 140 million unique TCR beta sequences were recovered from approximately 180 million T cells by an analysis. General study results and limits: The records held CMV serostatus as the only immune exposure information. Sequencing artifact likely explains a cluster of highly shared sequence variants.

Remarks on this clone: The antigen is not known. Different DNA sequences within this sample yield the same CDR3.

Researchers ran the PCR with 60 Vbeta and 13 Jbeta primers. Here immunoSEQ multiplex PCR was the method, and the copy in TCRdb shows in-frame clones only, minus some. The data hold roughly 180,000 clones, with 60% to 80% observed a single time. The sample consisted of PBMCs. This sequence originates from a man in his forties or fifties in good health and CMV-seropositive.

The DNA of the CDR3 is TGTGCCAGCAGTTTCCGGGGAACTAATGAAAAACTGTTTTTT. Its protein is CASSFRGTNEKLFF. The V call is TRBV28, the J call TRBJ1-4; the D is unclear. Trimming left V 3 bases short and J 1 base short, with 6 bases between. Germline CDR1 and CDR2: MDHEN and SYDVKM. The CDR3 sequence is 14 residues long.